This T cell receptor (beta chain) was captured by sequencing in a study of cytomegalovirus exposure and HLA in healthy donors. Study information: Across roughly 400 genotyped donors, roughly 85% landed in the Caucasian-associated ancestry cluster.

60 Vbeta and 13 Jbeta primers were used in PCR. The protocol was immunoSEQ multiplex PCR, while the TCRdb copy is restricted to in-frame clones and leaves out a portion. The sample has about 190,000 clones; approximately 78% are singletons. General observations from the study: The study labeled about 160 TCR beta chains cytomegalovirus-associated. Later on, an analysis showed TCR association rates differing by HLA locus, with DRB1 the most and HLA-C the fewest.

On this clone itself: Its antigen is not known.

The length of the CDR3 is 14 residues. CDR1 and CDR2 (germline): LNHDA, SQIVND (reference sequence). Trimming at V came to 7 bases and at J to 7 bases, leaving 8 bases not matched to a gene. Sequencing input: PBMCs. V usage is TRBV19 and J usage is TRBJ1-4; 8 nucleotides agree with TRBD1. The TCR was taken from a woman between 18 and 30 years old in good health and CMV-seronegative. CDR3 loop: CASTQGVRTEKLFF. As DNA, the CDR3 is TGTGCCAGTACACAGGGGGTCAGGACTGAAAAACTGTTTTTT.